Shown below are 2 T cell receptor beta chains from a single sample sequenced in a study of cytomegalovirus exposure and HLA in healthy donors (dated by TCRdb to about 2017). Library preparation employed the immunoSEQ multiplex PCR assay. For the multiplex PCR, a mixture combining 60 forward primers for TCR Vbeta segments and 13 reverse primers for TCR Jbeta segments was used. In TCRdb, the immuneACCESS table is reduced to in-frame sequences with V and J assigned. These tables do not hold every clone; where another copy was compared, an unresolved V gene accounts for under half, and the others remain unexplained. The sample data list about 160,000 clones, and about four fifths of these were observed just once. The ten most abundant clones make up about 13% of the sample. The sample taken for sequencing was PBMCs. Receptors originate from a woman between 50 and 59 years old in good health and CMV-seronegative.

V and J are TRBV29-1 and TRBJ2-5, with a weak D call TRBD2 (5 bases). The end of the DNA fits TRBJ2-7 better, so the J call may be wrong. The CDR3 is 13 residues long. Germline assignment: CDR1 SQVTM and CDR2 ANQGSEA. CDR3 nucleotides: TGCAGCGTTGCGGAGGCCTTAGGGTACGAGCAGTACTTC. Protein sequence: CSVAEALGYEQYF.

This clone was found once. The CDR3 spells CASSDRPGGDEKLFF. The CDR3 nucleotides are TGTGCCAGCAGTGACAGGCCCGGGGGGGATGAAAAACTGTTTTTT. The chain is built from TRBV6-1 and TRBJ1-4; possibly TRBD1 for D (5 bases). In germline, CDR1 is MNHNS, CDR2 SASEGT. The CDR3 consists of 15 residues. With 3 bases removed from V and 6 bases from J, the gap between germline ends came to 14 bases.